This is a list of T cell receptor beta chains from one sample in a study of blood T cell repertoires in COVID-19. Produced via immunoSEQ multiplex PCR; TCRdb's table is partial and in-frame only. The sample yields 63,000 or so clones, around 87% seen once. Sequenced: peripheral blood. These receptor sequences come from a man in his sixties or seventies with active COVID-19. The CDR3 runs from the conserved cysteine through the conserved F or W. The D gene is left open where the match is weak. The size of a clone is reported for some rows only, either as once, few or many, or as a class for expanded clones.

-	once	TRBV3-1/TRBV3-2	TRBJ2-3	CASSPSGVPTDTQYF	TGTGCCAGCAGCCCGTCAGGGGTCCCCACAGATACGCAGTATTTT
-	few	TRBV5-1	TRBJ2-7	CASSLVAGAEQYF	TGCGCCAGCAGCTTGGTGGCAGGGGCCGAGCAGTACTTC
-	-	TRBV5-4	TRBJ1-5	CASSLRGARGQPQHF	TGTGCCAGCAGCTTGCGGGGGGCGCGGGGTCAGCCCCAGCATTTT
TRBD2	-	TRBV2	TRBJ2-2	CASSEVASGSPGELFF	TGTGCCAGCAGTGAAGTGGCTAGCGGGAGTCCCGGGGAGCTGTTTTTT
-	-	TRBV7-8	TRBJ1-1	CASRPPRDTEAFF	TGTGCCAGCAGGCCCCCCAGGGACACTGAAGCTTTCTTT
-	-	TRBV28	TRBJ1-2	CASSLAREHGYTF	TGTGCCAGCAGTTTAGCCCGGGAGCATGGCTACACCTTC
TRBD1	-	TRBV28	TRBJ2-3	CASGQGTHSTDTQYF	TGTGCCAGCGGACAGGGGACCCATAGCACAGATACGCAGTATTTT
-	-	TRBV7-3	TRBJ1-6	CASSLGPNSPLHF	TGTGCCAGCAGCTTGGGCCCGAATTCACCCCTCCACTTT
TRBD2	-	TRBV4-3	TRBJ2-3	CASGVGGTTDTQYF	TGCGCCAGCGGTGTGGGAGGGACCACAGATACGCAGTATTTT
TRBD2	-	TRBV19	TRBJ2-7	CASGPGTSGALGQYF	TGTGCCAGTGGGCCCGGGACTAGCGGGGCTTTGGGGCAGTACTTC
-	-	TRBV7-2	TRBJ2-2	CASSPGRAGELFF	TGTGCCAGCAGCCCCGGGCGGGCCGGGGAGCTGTTTTTT
TRBD2	-	TRBV19	TRBJ2-7	CASRTSGTYEQYF	TGTGCCAGCAGGACTAGCGGGACCTACGAGCAGTACTTC
-	few	TRBV7-7	TRBJ2-5	CASSDGVGPETQYF	TGTGCTAGCAGCGACGGGGTGGGCCCAGAGACCCAGTACTTC
-	-	TRBV6-2/TRBV6-3	TRBJ2-3	CASSPQLITDTQYF	TGTGCCAGCAGCCCCCAACTAATCACAGATACGCAGTATTTT
TRBD1	-	TRBV10-3	TRBJ2-7	CAIRDRVASSYEQYF	TGTGCCATCAGAGACAGGGTTGCGAGCTCCTACGAGCAGTACTTC
-	-	TRBV9	TRBJ2-3	CASSPGVGDTQYF	TGTGCCAGCAGCCCCGGGGTGGGTGATACGCAGTATTTT
-	-	TRBV21-1	TRBJ2-7	CASSKVGQSTYEQYF	TGTGCCAGCAGCAAAGTCGGACAGTCCACCTACGAGCAGTACTTC